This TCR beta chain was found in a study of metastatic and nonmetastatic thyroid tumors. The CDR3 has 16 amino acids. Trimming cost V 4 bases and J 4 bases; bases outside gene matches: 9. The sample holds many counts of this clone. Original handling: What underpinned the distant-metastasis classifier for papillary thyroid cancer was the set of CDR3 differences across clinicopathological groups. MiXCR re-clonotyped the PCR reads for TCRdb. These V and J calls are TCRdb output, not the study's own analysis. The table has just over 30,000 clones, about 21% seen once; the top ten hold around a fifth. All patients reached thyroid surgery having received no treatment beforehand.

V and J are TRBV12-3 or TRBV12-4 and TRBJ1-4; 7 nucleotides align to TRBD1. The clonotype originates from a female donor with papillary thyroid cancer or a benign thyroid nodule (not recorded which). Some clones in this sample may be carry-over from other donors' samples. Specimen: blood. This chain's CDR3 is CASSSGNRGLNEKLFF. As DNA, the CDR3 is TGTGCCAGCAGTTCGGGGAACAGGGGACTTAATGAAAAACTGTTTTTT.